The sequence of this TCR beta chain was determined in a study of T-cell reconstitution after alpha-beta-depleted transplantation in children. TCRbeta library construction was performed incorporating unique molecular identifiers. TCRdb re-derived calls from the PCR reads in MiXCR, one entry per CDR3 protein. Of 60,000 to 85,000 distinct CDR3 sequences listed, roughly 20% are singletons. From germline, CDR1 is SQVTM and CDR2 ANQGSEA. The CDR3 is 11 residues long. As for this clonotype: What it binds is not known.

Overall study findings and caveats: At around two months after transplant, the alpha-beta T cells were reportedly derived from several hundred expanded clones that came from non-depleted graft cells. At day 60, the high TCRbeta diversity found in some patients originated from recipient T cells and thymic progenitors that had survived.

This TCR was sampled from a male patient between 2 and 10 years old who had a stem cell transplant for acute lymphoblastic leukemia, so the T cells may come from the graft donor. The input for sequencing was PBMCs, mostly from graft donor cells, taken 360 days after TCRalphabeta/CD19-depleted stem cell transplant. V gene TRBV29-1 combines with J gene TRBJ1-2; D remains ambiguous. DNA for the CDR3: TGCAGTACTTTCGCGAAGGATGGCTACACCTTC. Its translation: CSTFAKDGYTF.